These 7 T cell receptor beta chains were all obtained from the same sample, sequenced in a study of breast tumors, draining lymph nodes, adjacent tissues. Axillary draining lymph nodes of breast cancer patients supplied the node samples. One entry per CDR3 protein, called by TCRdb with MiXCR from the multiplex PCR reads. This sample has 120,000 to 150,000 distinct CDR3 sequences, with approximately 32% found just once. Sequencing was done on a sample of axillary lymph node tissue. These receptors were taken from a female donor with breast cancer. Some clones in this sample may be carry-over from other donors' samples.

In this sample, this clonotype turned up a few times. It may be a read error: a sequence one base away is much more abundant. This CDR3 fails to terminate in the conserved phenylalanine or tryptophan, so it likely reflects a read error. The CDR3 nucleotides are TGTGCCAGTAGTACCCAGACGTACCTCGGGCAAGAGACCCAGTACTCC. This codes for CASSTQTYLGQETQYS. J is TRBJ2-5 and V is TRBV19; D ambiguous. V dropped 4 bases and J dropped 2 bases, with 17 bases sitting between them. The length of the CDR3 is 16 residues. Germline lookup yields CDR1 LNHDA and CDR2 SQIVND (reference sequence).

This clonotype came up many times. V and J are TRBV7-2 and TRBJ2-7; D perhaps matches TRBD1 (6 bases). The length of the CDR3 is 15 residues. V lost 5 bases to trimming and J lost 2 bases, with 16 bases between them. The V gene's germline CDR1 is SGHTA and CDR2 FQGNSA. CDR3 DNA: TGTGCCAGCAGCCTAACAGGGCCCTCTCCCTACGAGCAGTACTTC. It codes for CASSLTGPSPYEQYF.

This clonotype was seen ten or more times. The chain combines TRBV9 with TRBJ1-3; 7 nucleotides match TRBD1. The CDR3 is 14 residues long. The junction had 9 bases not matched to a gene; V was cut back by 4 bases and J by 8 bases. Germline loops: CDR1 SGDLS, CDR2 YYNGEE. CDR3 loop: CASSPRDSGYTIYF. The CDR3 DNA reads as TGTGCCAGCAGCCCTCGGGACAGTGGGTACACCATATATTTT.

The rearrangement uses TRBV4-1 and TRBJ2-7; a possible D gene is TRBD2 (6 bases). V gave up 0 bases and J gave up 6 bases, with 15 bases separating them. Germline loops: CDR1 MGHRA, CDR2 YSYEKL. The CDR3 totals 15 residues. The CDR3 region has the DNA TGCGCCAGCAGCCAAGATTGGGGACTCCGTTCCGAGCAGTACTTC. It encodes CASSQDWGLRSEQYF.

The rearrangement links TRBV15 to TRBJ2-6; no reliable D call. Germline V gene sequence: CDR1 LNHNV, CDR2 YYDKDF (reference sequence). Trimming took 3 bases from V and 0 from J, leaving 12 bases between them. There are 17 residues in the CDR3. The CDR3 spells CATSSLEQDSGANVLTF. CDR3 nucleotides: TGTGCCACCAGCAGCTTGGAGCAGGACTCTGGGGCCAACGTCCTGACTTTC.

This clonotype was recorded at least ten times. The J gene is TRBJ2-3, the V gene TRBV6-4, with no clear D. Germline-derived CDR1 and CDR2 are MRHNA and SNTAGT. Trimming removed 7 bases at V and 4 bases at J, with 15 bases between. This CDR3 region has 14 residues. This CDR3 reads CASIPPWASDTQYF. The CDR3 bases are TGTGCCAGCATCCCTCCGTGGGCGTCAGATACGCAGTATTTT.

This clonotype showed up many times. A clone one base away is much larger, so this may be a read error. The chain employs TRBV20-1 and TRBJ2-7; 8 bases agree with TRBD2. Germline assignment: CDR1 DFQATT and CDR2 SNEGSKA (reference sequence). The CDR3 spans 14 residues. For the CDR3, the DNA is TGCAGTGCTTCAACCAGCGGGAGCTCCTCCGAGCAGTACTTC. Its translation is CSASTSGSSSEQYF.